Listed below are T cell receptor beta chains from one sample, sequenced in a study of molecular identifiers for immune sequencing clone quantification. TCRdb passed the PCR reads through MiXCR, listing each CDR3 protein once. The table shows hundreds of thousands of distinct CDR3 sequences, with 25% occurring only once. The sequenced sample was naive CD8+ T cells from blood, with Jurkat cell RNA spiked in. These receptors came from a human donor in good health. Some libraries in this study had Jurkat cell RNA spiked in. Each CDR3 is given with its conserved first and last residue. The D gene is left open where the match is weak. Clone size is given for some rows only: seen once, a few or many times, or a class if the clone is expanded.

-,TRBJ1-3,many,TRBV28,CASSSGGFRSGNTIYF,TGTGCCAGCAGTTCGGGAGGTTTTCGATCTGGAAACACCATATATTTT
TRBD1,TRBJ2-5,-,TRBV12-3/TRBV12-4,CASSPSWDRREETQYF,TGTGCCAGCAGTCCATCATGGGACAGGAGGGAAGAGACCCAGTACTTC
-,TRBJ1-3,-,TRBV27,CASSPQGGFSGNTIYF,TGTGCCAGCAGTCCTCAGGGAGGATTCTCTGGAAACACCATATATTTT
TRBD2,TRBJ2-7,few,TRBV5-4,CASSPNPSLAGGGLEQYF,TGTGCCAGCAGCCCTAACCCTTCGCTAGCGGGGGGTGGCTTGGAGCAGTACTTC
-,TRBJ1-1,many,TRBV30,CAWRWGSDTEAFF,TGTGCCTGGAGATGGGGATCGGACACTGAAGCTTTCTTT
-,TRBJ1-4,few,TRBV28,CASSSGRSEKLFF,TGTGCCAGCAGTTCAGGGAGGAGCGAAAAACTGTTTTTT
-,TRBJ2-5,few,TRBV10-3,CAISEMGETQYF,TGTGCCATCAGTGAAATGGGGGAGACCCAGTACTTC
TRBD1,TRBJ2-2,few,TRBV5-1,CASGFGTGLNTGELFF,TGCGCCAGTGGGTTCGGGACAGGACTGAACACCGGGGAGCTGTTTTTT
-,TRBJ2-5,-,TRBV12-3/TRBV12-4,CASSLEGGQQETQYF,TGTGCCAGCAGTTTAGAGGGCGGGCAACAAGAGACCCAGTACTTC
TRBD1,TRBJ2-1,-,TRBV5-6,CASSLRQGPFYNEQFF,TGTGCCAGCAGCTTGAGACAGGGGCCTTTTTACAATGAGCAGTTCTTC
TRBD1,TRBJ2-1,few,TRBV11-2,CASSTNTGGYNNEQFF,TGTGCCAGCAGCACCAACACAGGGGGTTATAACAATGAGCAGTTCTTC
-,TRBJ2-1,few,TRBV27,CASSHSFGSSYNEQFF,TGTGCCAGCAGCCATTCCTTCGGAAGCTCCTACAATGAGCAGTTCTTC
-,TRBJ1-1,-,TRBV27,CASSLSGHVDTEAFF,TGTGCCAGCAGTTTATCAGGGCACGTAGACACTGAAGCTTTCTTT
-,TRBJ1-4,-,TRBV11-2,CASSTDGGDGKLFF,TGTGCCAGCAGCACAGACGGGGGGGATGGAAAACTGTTTTTT
-,TRBJ2-3,-,TRBV7-9,CASSSALDLGATDTHYF,TGTGCCAGCAGCTCTGCATTGGACCTCGGGGCCACAGATACGCACTATTTT
-,TRBJ1-4,few,TRBV27,CASSSLTSEKLFF,TGTGCCAGCAGTTCCCTGACAAGTGAAAAACTGTTTTTT
TRBD2,TRBJ2-1,many,TRBV11-2,CASSLGPSGGHEQFF,TGTGCCAGCAGCTTAGGGCCTAGCGGGGGGCATGAGCAGTTCTTC
TRBD2,TRBJ2-3,many,TRBV9,CASSVASGAPSTDTQYF,TGTGCCAGCAGCGTAGCTAGCGGGGCACCAAGCACAGATACGCAGTATTTT
TRBD2,TRBJ2-1,-,TRBV12-3/TRBV12-4,CASSRILATSYNEQFF,TGTGCCAGCAGTCGCATACTAGCGACGTCCTACAATGAGCAGTTCTTC
TRBD2,TRBJ2-3,many,TRBV11-2,CASSSIAGGPSTQYF,TGTGCCAGCAGCTCTATAGCGGGAGGGCCTTCGACGCAGTATTTT
-,TRBJ1-5,many,TRBV7-2,CASSLERATYSNQPQHF,TGTGCCAGCAGCTTAGAACGGGCTACCTATAGCAATCAGCCCCAGCATTTT
-,TRBJ1-2,many,TRBV5-6,CASSLIDYGYTF,TGTGCCAGCAGCTTAATCGACTATGGCTACACCTTC
-,TRBJ1-1,-,TRBV28,CASSSTNTGAFF,TGTGCCAGCAGTTCCACGAACACTGGAGCTTTCTTT
-,TRBJ1-1,-,TRBV30,CAWSAGNTEALF,TGTGCCTGGAGTGCGGGGAACACTGAAGCTCTCTTT
-,TRBJ1-5,many,TRBV2,CASSEFPVTYSNQPQHF,TGTGCCAGCAGTGAATTTCCGGTAACGTATAGCAATCAGCCCCAGCATTTT
-,TRBJ1-5,-,TRBV6-2/TRBV6-3,CASSLTALGNQPQHF,TGTGCCAGCAGTTTGACAGCGTTGGGCAATCAGCCCCAGCATTTT
-,TRBJ2-7,few,TRBV9,CASSGPPGYEQYF,TGTGCCAGCAGCGGACCCCCGGGCTACGAGCAGTACTTC
-,TRBJ2-5,many,TRBV6-5,CASSGLEETQYF,TGTGCCAGCAGCGGGCTCGAAGAGACCCAGTACTTC
-,TRBJ1-4,many,TRBV29-1,CSVEEVGREKLFF,TGCAGCGTTGAAGAGGTGGGACGGGAAAAACTGTTTTTT
TRBD2,TRBJ2-1,-,TRBV29-1,CSVAGTSGPSSYNEQFF,TGCAGCGTTGCGGGGACTAGCGGGCCTAGCTCCTACAATGAGCAGTTCTTC
-,TRBJ2-2,few,TRBV6-5,CASSYSRVRAGELFF,TGTGCCAGCAGTTACTCCAGGGTTCGGGCCGGGGAGCTGTTTTTT
TRBD2,TRBJ2-7,-,TRBV27,CASSFAGGSHEQYF,TGTGCCAGCAGTTTTGCGGGAGGGAGTCACGAGCAGTACTTC
-,TRBJ2-3,-,TRBV2,CACTSAGSTDTQYF,TGTGCCTGTACTTCCGCGGGGAGCACAGATACGCAGTATTTT
-,TRBJ1-2,few,TRBV20-1,CSARVPNYGYTF,TGCAGTGCCCGGGTTCCGAACTATGGCTACACCTTC
-,TRBJ2-7,-,TRBV6-1,CASSEWGSSYEQYF,TGTGCCAGCAGTGAATGGGGGTCATCCTACGAGCAGTACTTC
-,TRBJ2-7,many,TRBV20-1,CSASEGARGYEQYF,TGCAGTGCTAGTGAGGGGGCGCGGGGATACGAGCAGTACTTC
-,TRBJ2-1,-,TRBV27,CASGDRIYNEQFF,TGTGCCAGCGGGGACCGGATTTACAATGAGCAGTTCTTC
-,TRBJ2-3,-,TRBV11-2,CASSLEKTLGTAKQYF,TGTGCCAGCAGCTTAGAAAAAACTCTCGGCACAGCTAAGCAGTATTTT